This entry lists 18 T cell receptor beta chains sequenced from one sample in a study of shared clonotypes between healthy human individuals. TCRdb keeps only in-frame clones here, not all; method: immunoSEQ multiplex PCR. The sample lists roughly 1,800,000 clones; about 95% were seen once. Naive CD8 cells lacked CD45RO and underwent positive selection for CCR7, leaving out terminally differentiated effector memory CD45RA+ cells. Sequencing was done on a sample of naive CD8+ T cells sorted from blood. These receptors originate from a man aged 18 to 29 in good health.

This chain joins TRBV27 and TRBJ2-7; 11 positions match TRBD2. After removal of 7 bases from V and 1 base from J, the junction contained 6 bases not matched to a gene. Looked up from germline, CDR1 is MNHEY and CDR2 is SMNVEV (reference sequence). The length of the CDR3 is 15 residues. The CDR3 reads CASKPLAGGSYEQYF. The CDR3 bases are TGTGCCAGCAAGCCCCTAGCGGGAGGTTCCTACGAGCAGTACTTC.

With regard to this clone: The junction departs from germline at one end; a sequencing error may be responsible. V is TRBV9 and J is TRBJ2-4; 11 bases line up with TRBD2. Germline assignment: CDR1 SGDLS and CDR2 YYNGEE. This CDR3 comprises 12 residues. This CDR3 is CASSETSGKQHF. As DNA, the CDR3 is TGTGCCAGCAGCGAGACTAGCGGGAAACAGCACTTC.

The chain couples TRBV7-9 to TRBJ2-5, with D hard to call. The CDR3 totals 13 residues. Trimming left V 7 bases short and J 2 bases short, with 11 bases between. The germline V gene has CDR1 SEHNR and CDR2 FQNEAQ (reference sequence). CDR3 in DNA: TGTGCCAGCAATACTGAGAAGCAAGAGACCCAGTACTTC. It yields the protein CASNTEKQETQYF.

The chain carries TRBV27 and TRBJ2-4; 9 bases agree with TRBD2. V trimming: 5 bases; J trimming: 1 base; junction bases outside the gene matches: 9. CDR1 and CDR2 from the germline V gene are MNHEY and SMNVEV (reference sequence). The CDR3 consists of 17 residues. The CDR3 sequence is CASSNLLAGAAKNIQYF. In DNA form, the CDR3 reads TGTGCCAGCAGTAACCTCTTAGCGGGAGCGGCCAAAAACATTCAGTACTTC.

This chain connects TRBV10-3 to TRBJ2-3; 10 bases match TRBD1. The trim removed 5 bases at V and 4 bases at J, leaving 9 bases unmatched. CDR1 is ENHRY, CDR2 SYGVKD, per germline. The CDR3 contains 16 residues. As DNA, the CDR3 is TGTGCCATCAGTAGCCTAGGGGACAGGGGCTCAGATACGCAGTATTTT. Its protein product is CAISSLGDRGSDTQYF.

This clone was recorded once. The V gene is TRBV7-9, the J gene TRBJ1-4, with D hard to call. Germline CDR1 and CDR2: SEHNR and FQNEAQ (reference sequence). Trimming left V 7 bases short and J 4 bases short, with 4 bases between. This CDR3 comprises 11 residues. This CDR3 is CASTHNEKLFF. CDR3 coding DNA: TGTGCCAGCACCCATAATGAAAAACTGTTTTTT.

V usage is TRBV25-1 and J usage is TRBJ2-3; no reliable D call. The CDR3 sequence is 12 residues long. CDR1 is MGHDK, CDR2 SYGVNS, per germline. The germline V and J ends were trimmed by 6 bases and 2 bases, with 6 bases remaining between them. DNA for the CDR3: TGTGCCAGCAGCCCCGACACAGATACGCAGTATTTT. It codes for CASSPDTDTQYF. Combining the CDR3 with reference TRBV25-1 and TRBJ2-3 gives the whole variable domain EADIYQTPRYLVIGTGKKITLECSQTMGHDKMYWYQQDPGMELHLIHYSYGVNSTEKGDLSSESTVSRIRTEHFPLTLESARPSHTSQYLCASSPDTDTQYFGPGTRLTVL.

The chain recombines TRBV7-8 with TRBJ2-1; 7 positions match TRBD2. V shed 4 bases and J 0 bases; nucleotides not matched to a gene: 6. CDR3 size: 16 residues. Germline loops: CDR1 SGHVS, CDR2 FQNEAQ. CDR3 in DNA: TGTGCCAGCAGCTCCTCAGCGGGAATCTCCTACAATGAGCAGTTCTTC. It translates to CASSSSAGISYNEQFF.

This rearrangement joins TRBV4-1 to TRBJ2-2; 15 bases agree with TRBD2. With V trimmed by 5 bases and J by 5 bases, 9 bases remained unmatched. CDR1 and CDR2 from the germline V gene are MGHRA and YSYEKL. CDR3 length equals 18 residues. The CDR3 DNA reads as TGCGCCAGCAGCTTCTGGGGGACTAGCGGGAGGCGTACCGGGGAGCTGTTTTTT. It encodes CASSFWGTSGRRTGELFF.

The rearrangement links TRBV9 to TRBJ2-5; D is ambiguous. The germline V gene has CDR1 SGDLS and CDR2 YYNGEE. The ends were cut back, 0 bases at V and 2 bases at J, with 11 bases in the middle. The length of the CDR3 is 15 residues. In DNA, the CDR3 is TGTGCCAGCAGCGTAGGAAGGCCACCGCAAGAGACCCAGTACTTC. It translates to CASSVGRPPQETQYF. The complete variable domain, with remaining parts taken from reference TRBV9 and TRBJ2-5, reads DSGVTQTPKHLITATGQRVTLRCSPRSGDLSVYWYQQSLDQGLQFLIQYYNGEERAKGNILERFSAQQFPDLHSELNLSSLELGDSALYFCASSVGRPPQETQYFGPGTRLLVL.

As regards this clone: A junction end diverges from the germline sequence, so it may reflect a read error. V usage is TRBV27 and J usage is TRBJ2-5, with D tentatively TRBD2 (6 bases). CDR1 MNHEY and CDR2 SMNVEV come from the germline V gene (reference sequence). The CDR3 consists of 14 residues. This chain's CDR3 is CASSPTSSEETQYF. The CDR3 bases are TGCGCCAGCAGTCCGACTAGTTCTGAAGAGACCCAGTACTTC.

The chain employs TRBV7-9 and TRBJ1-4; D is uncertain. Per the germline V gene, CDR1 is SEHNR and CDR2 is FQNEAQ (reference sequence). This CDR3 comprises 12 residues. Trimming pared 5 bases from V and 7 bases from J, leaving 8 bases between. The chain's CDR3 is CASSPSREKLFF. The CDR3 coding sequence is TGTGCCAGCAGCCCTTCGCGTGAAAAACTGTTTTTT.

With respect to this clone: The sample carries other DNA sequences with the same CDR3. The chain recombines TRBV10-2 with TRBJ2-7; D remains unclear. Trimming removed 4 bases from V and 4 bases from J, with 8 bases in between. Germline loops: CDR1 WSHSY, CDR2 SAAADI. This CDR3 comprises 12 residues. CDR3 sequence: CASSGSGYEQYF. The CDR3 DNA sequence: TGCGCCAGCAGTGGTTCGGGTTACGAGCAGTACTTC.

This clone was recorded only once. The V and J genes are TRBV4-2 and TRBJ2-1, with 14 bases lining up with TRBD2. Germline-derived CDR1 and CDR2 are LGHNA and YNFKEQ. This CDR3 has 14 amino acids. The trim removed 6 bases at V and 8 bases at J, leaving 3 bases unmatched. The CDR3 sequence: CASRGTSGGDEQFF. The CDR3 DNA follows: TGTGCCAGCAGAGGGACTAGCGGGGGAGATGAGCAGTTCTTC.

The chain combines TRBV7-9 with TRBJ2-5; 8 bases align to TRBD2. The CDR3 has 15 amino acids. V lost 4 bases and J lost 5; bases outside the gene matches: 9. Germline CDR1 and CDR2: SEHNR and FQNEAQ (reference sequence). This CDR3 is CASSSHGGGGETQYF. The CDR3 coding sequence is TGTGCCAGCAGCTCCCACGGGGGGGGTGGCGAGACCCAGTACTTC.

V usage is TRBV5-6 and J usage is TRBJ2-7, with D maybe TRBD1 (6 bases). This CDR3 has 14 amino acids. The germline CDR1 and CDR2 sequences are SGHDT and YYEEEE. V was pared by 2 bases and J by 2 bases, with 11 bases between. CDR3 residues: CASSFGQRPYEQYF. The CDR3 bases are TGTGCCAGCAGCTTCGGACAGCGCCCCTACGAGCAGTACTTC.

The chain combines TRBV6-5 with TRBJ1-2; D is uncertain. This CDR3 region has 13 residues. Germline loops: CDR1 MNHEY, CDR2 SVGAGI. The germline V and J ends were trimmed by 0 bases and 6 bases, with 8 bases remaining between them. CDR3 in amino acids: CASSYSFLDGYTF. DNA for the CDR3: TGTGCCAGCAGTTACTCCTTTCTCGATGGCTACACCTTC.

The chain links TRBV2 to TRBJ2-7, with D uncertain. The V end lost 8 bases, the J end lost 2 bases, and 13 bases lay between the germline ends. Germline V lookup: CDR1 SNHLY, CDR2 FYNNEI. CDR3 size: 13 residues. The CDR3 nucleotides are TGTGCCAGCGACACAAGCCCCACCTACGAGCAGTACTTC. Amino acid sequence: CASDTSPTYEQYF.